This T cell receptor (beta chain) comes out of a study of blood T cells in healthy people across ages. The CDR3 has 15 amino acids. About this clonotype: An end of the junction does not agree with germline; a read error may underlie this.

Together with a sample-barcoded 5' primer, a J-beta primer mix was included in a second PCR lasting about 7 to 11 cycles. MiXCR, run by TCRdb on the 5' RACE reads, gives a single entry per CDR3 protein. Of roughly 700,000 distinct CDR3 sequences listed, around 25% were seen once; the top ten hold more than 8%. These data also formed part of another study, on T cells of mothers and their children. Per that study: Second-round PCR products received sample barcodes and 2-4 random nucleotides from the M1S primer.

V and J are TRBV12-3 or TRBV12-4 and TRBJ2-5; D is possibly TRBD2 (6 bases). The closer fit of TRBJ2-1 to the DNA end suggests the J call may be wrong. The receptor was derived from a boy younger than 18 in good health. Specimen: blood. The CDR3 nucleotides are TGTGCCGGCAGTTTAGGCGGGGAGGCCTACAATGAGCAGTTCTTC. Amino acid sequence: CAGSLGGEAYNEQFF.